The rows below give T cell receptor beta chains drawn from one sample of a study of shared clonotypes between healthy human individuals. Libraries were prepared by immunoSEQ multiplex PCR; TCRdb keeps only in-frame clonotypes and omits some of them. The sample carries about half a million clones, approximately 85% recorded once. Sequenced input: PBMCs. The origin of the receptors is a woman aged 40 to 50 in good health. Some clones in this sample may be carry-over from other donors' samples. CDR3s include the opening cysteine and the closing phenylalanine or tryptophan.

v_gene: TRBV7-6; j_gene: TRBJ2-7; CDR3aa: CASSLYGDEQYF
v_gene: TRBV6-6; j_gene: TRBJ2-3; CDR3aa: CASSSDRNPDTQYF
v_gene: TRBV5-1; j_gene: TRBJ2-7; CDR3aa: CASSLKPRSPYEQYF
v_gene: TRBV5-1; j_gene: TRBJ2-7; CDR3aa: CASSSLQGVQQYF
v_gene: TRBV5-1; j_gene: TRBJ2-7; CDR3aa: CASRPSGTGRYEQYF
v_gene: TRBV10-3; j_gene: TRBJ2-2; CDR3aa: CAISESFWGGTGELFF
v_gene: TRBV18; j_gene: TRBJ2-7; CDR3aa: CASSPSPIYEQYF
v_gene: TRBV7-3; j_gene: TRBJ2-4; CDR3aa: CASSPEGAPGGEFIQYF
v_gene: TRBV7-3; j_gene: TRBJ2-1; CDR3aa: CASSLSGQFYNEQFF
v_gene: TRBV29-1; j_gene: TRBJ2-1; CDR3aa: CSVEVAGGYNEQFF
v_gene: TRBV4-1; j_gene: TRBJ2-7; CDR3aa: CASSHDYPMGFEYF
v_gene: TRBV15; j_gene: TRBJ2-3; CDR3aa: CATSRTTGPGQDTQYF
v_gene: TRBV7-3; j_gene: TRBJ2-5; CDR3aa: CASSLSGSTLTGETQYF
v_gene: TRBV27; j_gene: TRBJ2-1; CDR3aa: CASSPHPGTSVNEQFF
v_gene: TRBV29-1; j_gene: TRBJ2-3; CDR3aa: CSGERGEGSDTQYF
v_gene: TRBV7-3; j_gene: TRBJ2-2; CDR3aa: CASSSRRRGTGELFF
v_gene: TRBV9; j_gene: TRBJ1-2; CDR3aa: CASSVVGGSNGYTF
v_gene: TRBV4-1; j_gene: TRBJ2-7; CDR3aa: CASSQVWGFGYEQYF
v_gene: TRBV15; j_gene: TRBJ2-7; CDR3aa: CATSSYGQGSSYEQYF